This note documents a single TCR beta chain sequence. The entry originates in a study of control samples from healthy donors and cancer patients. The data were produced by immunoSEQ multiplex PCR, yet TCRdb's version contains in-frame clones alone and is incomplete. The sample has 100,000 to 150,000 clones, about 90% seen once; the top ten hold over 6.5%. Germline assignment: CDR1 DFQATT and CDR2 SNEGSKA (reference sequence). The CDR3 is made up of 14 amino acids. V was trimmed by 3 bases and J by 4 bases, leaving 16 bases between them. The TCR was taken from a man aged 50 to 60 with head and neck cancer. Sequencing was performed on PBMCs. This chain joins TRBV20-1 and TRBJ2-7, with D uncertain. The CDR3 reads CSASGMGSLYEQYF. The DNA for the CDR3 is TGCAGTGCTAGTGGCATGGGCAGCCTATACGAGCAGTACTTC.